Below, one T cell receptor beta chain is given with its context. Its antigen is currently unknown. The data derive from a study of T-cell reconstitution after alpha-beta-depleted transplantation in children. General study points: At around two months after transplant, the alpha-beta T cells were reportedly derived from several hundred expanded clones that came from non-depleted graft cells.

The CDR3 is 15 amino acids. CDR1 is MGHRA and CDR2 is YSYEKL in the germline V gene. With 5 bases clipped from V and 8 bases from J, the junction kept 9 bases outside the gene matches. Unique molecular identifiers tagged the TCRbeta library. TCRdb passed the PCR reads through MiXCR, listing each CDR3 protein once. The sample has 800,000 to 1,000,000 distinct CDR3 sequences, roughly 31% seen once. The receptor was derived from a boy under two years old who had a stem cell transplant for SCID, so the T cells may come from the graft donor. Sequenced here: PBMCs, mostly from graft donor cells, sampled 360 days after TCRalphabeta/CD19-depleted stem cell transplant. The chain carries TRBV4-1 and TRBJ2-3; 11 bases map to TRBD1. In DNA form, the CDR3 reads TGCGCCAGCAGCACCCCCGGGACAGGGGGTGGTACGCAGTATTTT. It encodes CASSTPGTGGGTQYF.